These 5 T cell receptor beta chains originate from one sample sequenced in a study of T cell repertoires in cytomegalovirus infection. TCRdb redid the calling of the reads with MiXCR, one entry per CDR3 protein. The sample consists of about 360,000 distinct CDR3 sequences, around 18% of them appearing once. Sequences were obtained from PBMCs. Receptor source: a human donor in good health (CMV status not recorded). Some clones in this sample may be carry-over from other donors' samples.

The chain is built from TRBV29-1 and TRBJ2-5; D gene uncertain. Germline loops: CDR1 SQVTM, CDR2 ANQGSEA. This CDR3 is built from 15 residues. Trimming cost V 2 bases and J 4 bases, with 17 bases left between them. The CDR3 loop is CSVEPVTQARETQYF. The DNA for the CDR3 is TGCAGCGTTGAACCCGTGACCCAAGCTCGAGAGACCCAGTACTTC.

This clonotype came up many times. The chain carries TRBV11-3 and TRBJ2-1, with 11 positions matching TRBD2. V trimming: 5 bases; J trimming: 8 bases; junction bases outside the gene matches: 8. CDR1 and CDR2 from the germline V gene are SGHNT and YENEEA. The CDR3 runs 15 residues. DNA of the CDR3: TGTGCCAGCAGCCAAAGACTAGCGGGACGCGATGAGCAGTTCTTC. Translation gives CASSQRLAGRDEQFF.

V and J are TRBV7-2 and TRBJ1-2; D is unclear. Germline loops: CDR1 SGHTA, CDR2 FQGNSA. The germline V and J ends were trimmed by 8 bases and 5 bases, with 6 bases remaining between them. The CDR3 loop spans 10 amino acids. In nucleotides, the CDR3 is TGTGCCAGCGGAACTTATGGCTACACCTTC. Translating gives CASGTYGYTF.

There are a few counts of this clonotype. J is TRBJ1-6 and V is TRBV4-1; D remains ambiguous. Germline CDR1 MGHRA, CDR2 YSYEKL. The CDR3 sequence is 15 residues long. The V end was cut by 4 bases, the J end by 7 bases, with 14 bases between. In DNA, the CDR3 is TGCGCCAGCAGCCTATACACGGCGGGGAATTCACCCCTCCACTTT. Translating gives CASSLYTAGNSPLHF.

This clonotype showed up just a few times. This chain uses TRBV18 with TRBJ2-1, with D unresolved. V dropped 5 bases and J dropped 6 bases, with 17 bases sitting between them. The CDR3 consists of 15 residues. The germline gives CDR1 KGHSH, CDR2 LQKENI. As DNA, the CDR3 is TGTGCCAGCTCATCTACCTCGGACGAGGCCAATGAGCAGTTCTTC. It translates to CASSSTSDEANEQFF.